The 12 T cell receptor beta chains below were found in one sample sequenced in a study of blood T cell repertoires in COVID-19 (dated by TCRdb to 2020 to 2021). Receptor libraries were prepared by the immunoSEQ multiplex PCR assay. Imported from immuneACCESS, the table was reduced by TCRdb to in-frame sequences with V and J called. These copies leave out some clones; in studies compared against another copy, an unresolved V gene accounts for under half, and the cause of the remainder is not known. In all, the sample holds fewer than 300,000 clones, and approximately 87% of those were seen once. Of the sample, about 2.5% falls within the top ten clones. Sequences were obtained from peripheral blood. All receptors derive from a woman aged 70-85 years with active or convalescent COVID-19.

The rearrangement uses TRBV7-8 and TRBJ1-3; a weak D match, TRBD1 (5 bases). The CDR3 runs to 16 residues. V lost 5 bases and J lost 2, with 16 bases in between. Germline lookup yields CDR1 SGHVS and CDR2 FQNEAQ. The CDR3 DNA reads as TGTGCCAGCAGCCTGGTGGCCGGAGGGGCTGGAAACACCATATATTTT. Translated, it gives CASSLVAGGAGNTIYF. Full variable domain (rest looked up from reference TRBV7-8 and TRBJ1-3): GAGVSQSPRYKVAKRGQDVALRCDPISGHVSLFWYQQALGQGPEFLTYFQNEAQLDKSGLPSDRFFAERPEGSVSTLKIQRTQQEDSAVYLCASSLVAGGAGNTIYFGEGSWLTVV.

The V call is TRBV7-2, the J call TRBJ2-3; D unresolved. The V gene's germline CDR1 is SGHTA and CDR2 FQGNSA. Trimming took 3 bases from V and 5 from J, leaving 3 bases between them. The length of the CDR3 is 11 residues. CDR3 amino acids: CASSLRDTQYF. The CDR3 nucleotides are TGTGCCAGCAGCTTGAGAGATACGCAGTATTTT.

This chain uses TRBV6-5 with TRBJ1-2, with 7 bases aligning to TRBD1. V shed 0 bases, J shed 4 bases, and the junction held 5 bases outside the gene matches. There are 15 residues in the CDR3. Per germline, CDR1 MNHEY and CDR2 SVGAGI. The CDR3 is CASSYSGRGVYGYTF. The CDR3 region has the DNA TGTGCCAGCAGTTACTCTGGCAGGGGGGTCTATGGCTACACCTTC.

V usage is TRBV3-1 (or the pseudogene TRBV3-2) and J usage is TRBJ2-5, with 11 positions matching TRBD2. The germline gives CDR1 LGHDT, CDR2 YNNKEL (reference sequence). V trimming: 6 bases; J trimming: 5 bases; junction bases outside the gene matches: 11. The CDR3 spans 16 residues. CDR3 sequence reads: CASRRALAGGGETQYF. DNA of the CDR3: TGTGCCAGCAGGCGCGCTCTAGCGGGAGGTGGGGAGACCCAGTACTTC.

The rearrangement links TRBV6-4 to TRBJ2-1, with 7 nucleotides matching TRBD2. The germline gives CDR1 MRHNA, CDR2 SNTAGT. V gave up 5 bases and J gave up 0 bases; unmatched junction bases: 4. CDR3 length: 15 amino acids. The CDR3 is CASSRSGTSYNEQFF. The CDR3 DNA reads as TGTGCCAGCAGTAGGAGCGGGACCTCCTACAATGAGCAGTTCTTC.

This sequence joins TRBV9 and TRBJ1-6; 8 nucleotides agree with TRBD1. The trim removed 1 base at V and 9 bases at J, leaving 6 bases unmatched. There are 15 residues in the CDR3. Germline loops: CDR1 SGDLS, CDR2 YYNGEE. The CDR3: CASSVKGQGGSPLHF. The CDR3 coding sequence is TGTGCCAGCAGCGTAAAAGGACAGGGTGGTTCACCCCTCCACTTT. Filled out from reference TRBV9 and TRBJ1-6, the complete variable domain reads DSGVTQTPKHLITATGQRVTLRCSPRSGDLSVYWYQQSLDQGLQFLIQYYNGEERAKGNILERFSAQQFPDLHSELNLSSLELGDSALYFCASSVKGQGGSPLHFGNGTRLTVT.

The chain combines TRBV18 with TRBJ2-7; 9 nucleotides match TRBD2. Losses at the gene ends were 5 bases for V and 3 bases for J; bases not matched to a gene: 5. Germline CDR1 is KGHSH and CDR2 is LQKENI. There are 14 residues in the CDR3. In nucleotides, the CDR3 is TGTGCCAGCTCATGGGGGACTAGCCACTACGAGCAGTACTTC. It translates to CASSWGTSHYEQYF.

The CDR3 DNA follows: TGCGCCAGCAGCACTCCGGGTGACAATGAGCAGTTCTTC. Translated, it gives CASSTPGDNEQFF. The chain recombines TRBV5-1 with TRBJ2-1, with D hard to call. Trimming cost V 4 bases and J 5 bases, with 10 bases left between them. CDR1 is SGHRS, CDR2 YFSETQ, per germline. The CDR3 runs 13 residues.

This chain uses TRBV7-2 with TRBJ1-2; weak D call: TRBD1 (5 bases). The CDR3 runs 13 residues. Trimming pared 3 bases from V and 4 bases from J, leaving 9 bases between. Germline V lookup: CDR1 SGHTA, CDR2 FQGNSA. CDR3 nucleotides: TGTGCCAGCAGCTTCGGGGGATTCTATGGCTACACCTTC. This codes for CASSFGGFYGYTF.

The chain employs TRBV27 and TRBJ2-7; 8 bases fit TRBD2. The germline CDR1 and CDR2 sequences are MNHEY and SMNVEV (reference sequence). This CDR3 region has 15 residues. Trimming at V came to 5 bases and at J to 2 bases, leaving 8 bases not matched to a gene. CDR3 in DNA: TGTGCCAGCAGTCCCGGGGGGGGGCGACCCTACGAGCAGTACTTC. Protein product: CASSPGGGRPYEQYF.

Notes on this clone: This is likely an artifact of a read error, given a far larger clone one base away. This rearrangement joins TRBV15 to TRBJ2-5, with 8 bases that match TRBD2. CDR1 is LNHNV, CDR2 YYDKDF, per germline (reference sequence). V was pared by 1 base and J by 5 bases, with 0 bases of the junction left unmatched. The CDR3 covers 13 residues. CDR3 residues: CATSRAGGETQYF. The CDR3 region has the DNA TGTGCCACCAGCAGAGCGGGGGGGGAGACCCAGTACTTC.

The chain uses TRBV6-5 and TRBJ1-1, with D perhaps matching TRBD1 (6 bases). CDR1 is MNHEY and CDR2 is SVGAGI in the germline V gene. V was shortened by 5 bases and J by 5 bases, with 9 bases between the two germline ends. This CDR3 spans 12 amino acids. The CDR3 bases are TGTGCCAGCAGTATCAGGGGAACTGAAGCTTTCTTT. Residues: CASSIRGTEAFF.